This T cell receptor (beta chain) was identified during a study of lymphopenia after photon versus proton radiotherapy. Looked up from germline, CDR1 is GTSNPN and CDR2 is SVGIG (reference sequence). The CDR3 is made up of 15 amino acids. V trimming: 3 bases; J trimming: 5 bases; junction bases outside the gene matches: 8. Here immunoSEQ multiplex PCR was the method, and the copy in TCRdb shows in-frame clones only, minus some. The sample includes tens of thousands of clones, 85% of them seen just once. Study results and caveats: Larger post-nadir TCR diversity loss correlated inversely with survival in deceased patients. After the lymphocyte nadir, photon-treated repertoires showed oligoclonal expansion, especially of CD8+ Temra cells.

Points on this clone: The antigen is not known.

The source is a man in his forties with gastric cancer. The chain has TRBV30 and TRBJ2-1, with 9 bases matching TRBD1. Sample: peripheral blood, taken from a patient treated with photon-based radiotherapy. The CDR3 DNA is TGTGCCTGGAGGAAACAGGGGGCACTGAACAATGAGCAGTTCTTC. Translating gives CAWRKQGALNNEQFF.